This T cell receptor beta chain was profiled in a study of OX40 agonist ivuxolimab in advanced cancers. Overall study context: Patients were dosed with the agonistic anti-OX40 (CD134) antibody ivuxolimab. Two cutaneous melanoma patients and one hepatocellular carcinoma patient, three in all, had partial responses. Previous treatment with anti-PD-1, anti-PD-L1 or anti-CTLA-4 therapy was allowed; 35% to 50% had received some.

This clone was seen once. The antigen is undetermined. Assay: immunoSEQ multiplex PCR; the TCRdb copy retains only in-frame clones and omits some. This sample has about 79,000 clones, with 92% found just once. The CDR3 loop spans 16 amino acids. Germline V CDR1 and CDR2: SGHDT, YYEEEE. V lost 0 bases and J lost 4, with 15 bases in between. General study points: Researchers report that CD8+ T cells had, on average, more expanded clones than CD4+.

The TCR originated in an adult with an advanced solid tumor such as melanoma, head and neck, liver or kidney cancer. This specimen was CD4+ or CD8+ T cells sorted from blood, taken in a trial of the OX40 agonist ivuxolimab. This chain links TRBV5-6 with TRBJ2-3, with D perhaps matching TRBD2 (7 bases). The DNA for the CDR3 is TGTGCCAGCAGCTTGGGAGGCGGGGGCGCCGCAGATACGCAGTATTTT. This gives the protein CASSLGGGGAADTQYF. Looking up the rest from reference TRBV5-6 and TRBJ2-3 gives the full variable domain: DAGVTQSPTHLIKTRGQQVTLRCSPKSGHDTVSWYQQALGQGPQFIFQYYEEEERQRGNFPDRFSGHQFPNYSSELNVNALLLGDSALYLCASSLGGGGAADTQYFGPGTRLTVL.